This record looks at one T cell receptor (beta chain) sequence and its context. What it binds is not known. The data were obtained in a study of cytomegalovirus exposure and HLA in healthy donors. Broader study findings: For most TCR beta V segments, an earlier analysis put the productive rate at about 87% or about 30% of the time. For TCR beta chains, V- and J-gene trimming was later linked to a missense DCLRE1C variant. Later work found most CMV-associated TCR beta chains apparently HLA-restricted.

V shed 7 bases and J shed 2 bases, with 13 bases lying between them. Germline loops: CDR1 ENHRY, CDR2 SYGVKD. The CDR3 runs 14 residues. The PCR used 60 Vbeta and 13 Jbeta primers. The protocol was immunoSEQ multiplex PCR, while the TCRdb copy is restricted to in-frame clones and leaves out a portion. Of roughly 130,000 clones in the sample, about three quarters were seen once. Nominal health characterized the donors when sampled, though unrecorded immune exposures were likely. Specimen: PBMCs. The chain employs TRBV10-3 and TRBJ2-3, with a tentative D call TRBD2 (5 bases). The origin of this receptor is a man aged 35 to 55 in good health and CMV-seronegative. The CDR3 bases are TGTGCCATCAAACCGGGAACTAACACAGATACGCAGTATTTT. Its protein product is CAIKPGTNTDTQYF.